This TCR beta chain was observed in a study of a mutant IDH1 vaccine in newly diagnosed glioma. Study background: The treated group averaged approximately 42 years old and was roughly 60% male, about 38% female.

TCRdb's table, derived via immunoSEQ multiplex PCR, lists solely in-frame clones and lacks some. The repertoire holds some 95,000 clones, with around 77% as singletons. The CDR3 has 17 residues. Trimming stripped 2 bases from V and 4 bases from J, with 18 bases between. Germline V gene sequence: CDR1 LNHNV, CDR2 YYDKDF (reference sequence). This clone was counted a few times. The time point denotes: baseline, week 1 (first vaccination visit). As for treatment: pre-vaccination baseline after standard-of-care therapy. The V call is TRBV15, the J call TRBJ1-5; no clear D gene. The receptor comes from a man aged 35 to 55 with glioma. The sample here was PBMCs, taken from a glioma patient treated with radiotherapy, temozolomide or both. CDR3 amino acids: CATSRSPPNSPNQPQHF. The CDR3 coding sequence is TGTGCCACCAGCAGAAGCCCACCCAACAGCCCAAATCAGCCCCAGCATTTT.